Shown below are 17 T cell receptor beta chains from a single sample sequenced in a study of blood T cell repertoires in COVID-19. Clones were read by immunoSEQ multiplex PCR, and TCRdb kept only the in-frame ones, dropping some. The sample has about 36,000 clones, more than 70% seen once. Source material: peripheral blood. The receptors originated from a man between 60 and 75 years old with acute or convalescent COVID-19.

This clone was detected a few times. The rearrangement joins TRBV7-9 to TRBJ2-7; 8 bases line up with TRBD2. The J segment lost 1 base and the V segment lost 1 base, leaving 3 bases of the junction unmatched. The CDR3 covers 15 residues. Germline assignment: CDR1 SEHNR and CDR2 FQNEAQ (reference sequence). The CDR3 nucleotides read TGTGCCAGCAGCTTAGAGGGACTAGTATCCTACGAGCAGTACTTC. Translation gives CASSLEGLVSYEQYF.

The chain carries TRBV6-1 and TRBJ2-7; D remains unclear. Germline V lookup: CDR1 MNHNS, CDR2 SASEGT. CDR3 size: 12 residues. V gave up 3 bases and J gave up 4 bases, with 7 bases separating them. CDR3 coding DNA: TGTGCCAGCAGTGACCCCCGTTACGAGCAGTACTTC. Its protein product is CASSDPRYEQYF.

In its sample, this clone was seen a few times. The chain has TRBV10-3 and TRBJ1-1; 11 bases line up with TRBD1. Germline V gene sequence: CDR1 ENHRY, CDR2 SYGVKD. The CDR3 sequence is 14 residues long. V shed 5 bases, J shed 4 bases, and the junction held 3 bases outside the gene matches. CDR3 protein: CAISIGQGATEAFF. The CDR3 DNA reads TGTGCCATCAGTATCGGACAGGGGGCCACTGAAGCTTTCTTT.

The chain employs TRBV2 and TRBJ2-7; 7 bases are shared with TRBD1. V was pared by 5 bases and J by 0 bases, with 4 bases of the junction left unmatched. Looked up from germline, CDR1 is SNHLY and CDR2 is FYNNEI. CDR3 size: 14 residues. The DNA of the CDR3 is TGTGCCAGCAGTCAAAGGGACAGCTCCTACGAGCAGTACTTC. The encoded protein is CASSQRDSSYEQYF.

The chain uses TRBV7-6 and TRBJ1-1; 7 bases align to TRBD1. Germline V gene sequence: CDR1 SGHVS, CDR2 FNYEAQ. The CDR3 spans 18 residues. Trimming took 5 bases from V and 3 from J; bases not matched to a gene: 18. CDR3 amino acids: CASSLTRTVEGAHTEAFF. The CDR3 DNA sequence: TGTGCCAGCAGCCTAACTCGAACAGTGGAGGGGGCCCACACTGAAGCTTTCTTT.

The V gene is TRBV24-1, the J gene TRBJ1-2; D may be TRBD1 (6 bases). The V and J ends lost 2 bases and 0 bases respectively, with 12 bases between them. The CDR3 totals 16 residues. In germline, CDR1 is KGHDR, CDR2 SFDVKD. The CDR3: CATSDSPGTSNYGYTF. Here the CDR3 DNA reads TGTGCCACCAGTGATTCGCCCGGGACATCTAACTATGGCTACACCTTC.

This sequence joins TRBV7-2 and TRBJ2-7, with TRBD2 matching over 7 bases. J gave up 3 bases and V 1 base, and 0 bases lay outside the gene matches. This CDR3 comprises 13 residues. The V gene's germline CDR1 is SGHTA and CDR2 FQGNSA. The CDR3 DNA follows: TGTGCCAGCAGCTTAGGGGGGGGCTACGAGCAGTACTTC. The encoded protein is CASSLGGGYEQYF. The full variable domain, with the rest looked up from reference TRBV7-2 and TRBJ2-7, is GAGVSQSPSNKVTEKGKDVELRCDPISGHTALYWYRQSLGQGLEFLIYFQGNSAPDKSGLPSDRFSAERTGGSVSTLTIQRTQQEDSAVYLCASSLGGGYEQYFGPGTRLTVT.

The V gene is TRBV6-5, the J gene TRBJ2-7, with D possibly matching TRBD1 (6 bases). V was trimmed by 2 bases and J by 0 bases, leaving 8 bases between them. CDR1 is MNHEY and CDR2 is SVGAGI in the germline V gene. The CDR3 is 14 residues long. CDR3 nucleotides: TGTGCCAGCAGTTACGGACAGTTCTCCTACGAGCAGTACTTC. Its protein is CASSYGQFSYEQYF.

The chain uses TRBV28 and TRBJ2-3; D possibly corresponds to TRBD2 (6 bases). Germline values: CDR1 MDHEN, CDR2 SYDVKM. The CDR3 spans 17 residues. Between the trimmed V and J ends, which lost 3 bases and 0 bases, there was a span of 16 bases. The CDR3 region has the DNA TGTGCCAGCAGTTTCGTGCGGGACGGATACAGCACAGATACGCAGTATTTT. It translates to CASSFVRDGYSTDTQYF.

This clone was seen a few times. The gene calls are TRBV5-5 and TRBJ2-1; no reliable D call. The germline gives CDR1 SGHKS, CDR2 YYEKEE (reference sequence). The CDR3 extends over 15 amino acids. V lost 2 bases to trimming and J lost 1 base, with 10 bases between them. The CDR3 DNA follows: TGTGCCAGCAGCTTCCTAGTAACATCCTACAATGAGCAGTTCTTC. Encoded protein: CASSFLVTSYNEQFF.

The chain uses TRBV30 and TRBJ1-3, with TRBD1 as a possible D gene (6 bases). The CDR3 runs 14 residues. Germline loops: CDR1 GTSNPN, CDR2 SVGIG (reference sequence). Trimming shortened V by 0 bases and J by 2 bases, and 8 bases separated the two germline ends. DNA of the CDR3: TGTGCCTGGAGTGTACAGGGTCCTGGAAACACCATATATTTT. It encodes CAWSVQGPGNTIYF.

The V gene is TRBV14, the J gene TRBJ2-3; D not certain. Germline CDR1 reads SGHDN; CDR2 reads FVKESK. V lost 4 bases and J 0 bases, leaving 8 bases between the germline ends. The CDR3 extends over 14 amino acids. The chain's CDR3 is CASSRGFSTDTQYF. CDR3 DNA sequence: TGTGCCAGCAGCCGCGGCTTTAGCACAGATACGCAGTATTTT.

The rearrangement uses TRBV5-1 and TRBJ2-3; 14 bases map to TRBD2. From germline, CDR1 is SGHRS and CDR2 YFSETQ. The CDR3 is made up of 15 amino acids. Unmatched junction bases numbered 5, after V lost 5 bases and J lost 6 bases. The CDR3 bases are TGCGCCAGCAGGCGACTAGCGGGAGGGGTCGATACGCAGTATTTT. As protein: CASRRLAGGVDTQYF.

V gene TRBV3-1 (or the pseudogene TRBV3-2) combines with J gene TRBJ1-1; D is uncertain. The CDR3 covers 11 residues. Trimming cost V 4 bases and J 8 bases, with 8 bases left between them. CDR1 is LGHDT, CDR2 YNNKEL, per germline (reference sequence). This chain's CDR3 is CASSRSGEAFF. CDR3 DNA: TGTGCCAGCAGCCGCAGCGGCGAAGCTTTCTTT.

The chain couples TRBV5-6 to TRBJ2-7; 10 bases fit TRBD2. The CDR3 extends over 18 amino acids. Germline V gene data show CDR1 as SGHDT and CDR2 as YYEEEE. Trimming removed 0 bases from V and 1 base from J; junction bases left unmatched: 10. The CDR3 coding sequence is TGTGCCAGCAGCTTGGAAGCGGGAGGGGCAAGGATTTCCTACGAGCAGTACTTC. It encodes CASSLEAGGARISYEQYF.

The V gene is TRBV27, the J gene TRBJ1-4; tentative D call: TRBD1 (6 bases). The CDR3 loop spans 14 amino acids. The germline CDR1 and CDR2 sequences are MNHEY and SMNVEV (reference sequence). V lost 4 bases, J lost 8 bases, and 14 bases lay in between. The CDR3 nucleotides are TGTGCCAGCAGTTACACCAGGGGAGGGGAAAAACTGTTTTTT. It codes for CASSYTRGGEKLFF.

This clone was detected once. The gene calls are TRBV6-5 and TRBJ1-4; D remains ambiguous. Germline CDR1 is MNHEY and CDR2 is SVGAGI. This CDR3 contains 13 residues. Trimming pared 5 bases from V and 10 bases from J, leaving 14 bases between. The CDR3 nucleotides are TGTGCCAGCAGTCACGGCGGTAACGGAAAACTGTTTTTT. This encodes CASSHGGNGKLFF.